The present T cell receptor (beta chain) was sequenced within a study of blood T cell repertoires in COVID-19. At the level of the study: Samples of COVID-19 (acute and convalescent) were obtained from the United States, Italy and Spain.

CDR1 is SGHVS and CDR2 is FQNEAQ in the germline V gene. This CDR3 contains 21 residues. Trimming pared 3 bases from V and 0 bases from J, leaving 27 bases between. TCRdb keeps only in-frame clones here, not all; method: immunoSEQ multiplex PCR. The sample has under 250,000 clones; 87% are singletons. Participant ages covered roughly 18 to 89 years across 24 US areas. Before being deemed recovered, Cohort 3 donors had two negative PCRs, clearance, or symptom resolution. V is TRBV7-8 and J is TRBJ2-1, with a weak D call TRBD1 (5 bases). Sequenced input: PBMCs or T cells enriched from blood (not recorded which). The TCR originated in a man under 40 who had recovered from COVID-19. CDR3 protein: CASSLTEVGHLIELSYNEQFF. CDR3 in DNA: TGTGCCAGCAGCTTGACCGAGGTTGGACACTTGATAGAACTCTCCTACAATGAGCAGTTCTTC.